Each of the 2 T cell receptor beta chains below was sequenced from the same sample in a study of T cells in Graves' hyperthyroidism and ophthalmopathy. Amplified TCR beta CDR3 regions derived from RNA transcripts. Carried out on the TCR CDR3, a first-round RT-PCR used the HTBI primer set. TCRdb passed the multiplex PCR reads through MiXCR, listing each CDR3 protein once. The profile shows about 640,000 distinct CDR3 sequences, around 20% of them singletons. Sequencing was done on a sample of blood. All receptors come from a man aged 25 to 45 with Graves' ophthalmopathy.

The table lists this clonotype with a few counts. This sequence joins TRBV13 and TRBJ2-7; 15 nucleotides agree with TRBD2. This CDR3 spans 16 amino acids. J lost 4 bases, V lost 5 bases, and 6 bases had no gene match. Germline V gene sequence: CDR1 PRHDT, CDR2 FYEKMQ (reference sequence). DNA of the CDR3: TGTGCCAGCAGCCCGGGGACTAGCGGGAGGAGGTACGAGCAGTACTTC. It is translated as CASSPGTSGRRYEQYF.

The rearrangement uses TRBV7-2 and TRBJ2-7, with a possible D match to TRBD2 (6 bases). CDR3 length: 13 residues. V lost 3 bases and J 7 bases, leaving 13 bases between the germline ends. The germline V gene encodes CDR1 SGHTA and CDR2 FQGNSA. The CDR3 region has the DNA TGTGCCAGCAGCTTTGTGCGGGAAGGGGAGCAGTACTTC. It yields the protein CASSFVREGEQYF.